Shown below are 25 T cell receptor beta chains from a single sample sequenced in a study of control samples from healthy donors and cancer patients (TCRdb year 2020). The library was built by means of the immunoSEQ multiplex PCR assay. TCRdb holds this immuneACCESS table with in-frame rearrangements only. Some clones are missing; in checked studies, unresolved V genes explain under half, and the rest has no known cause. Counted in this sample were roughly 200,000 clones; 90% to 95% of them appeared once. Of the sample, around 1.6% falls within the top ten clones. Sequencing was performed on blood. The receptors shown here come from a man younger than 35 in good health.

The V and J genes are TRBV29-1 and TRBJ1-5; no clear D gene. Per germline, CDR1 SQVTM and CDR2 ANQGSEA. The CDR3 consists of 13 residues. The ends were cut back, 4 bases at V and 4 bases at J, with 11 bases in the middle. In DNA, the CDR3 is TGCAGCGTTGCTCTAACGGAGAATCAGCCCCAGCATTTT. The encoded protein is CSVALTENQPQHF.

This chain joins TRBV4-1 and TRBJ1-2, with D perhaps TRBD1 (5 bases). Germline assignment: CDR1 MGHRA and CDR2 YSYEKL. CDR3 size: 15 residues. Trimming cost V 6 bases and J 4 bases, with 18 bases left between them. The CDR3 is CASSPRGVESYGYTF. CDR3 DNA: TGCGCCAGCAGTCCCCGGGGGGTTGAGAGCTATGGCTACACCTTC.

J is TRBJ1-1 and V is TRBV23-1; D might be TRBD1 (6 bases). TRBV23-1 is treated as an ORF (open reading frame) with a function not yet certain. Trimming stripped 4 bases from V and 0 bases from J, with 24 bases between. This CDR3 has 19 residues. In DNA, the CDR3 is TGCGCCAGCAGTCTGCCGTTGTACAGGCGATGGGACATGAACACTGAAGCTTTCTTT. Translating gives CASSLPLYRRWDMNTEAFF.

This chain connects TRBV30 to TRBJ2-2; 14 positions agree with TRBD2. Germline V gene data show CDR1 as GTSNPN and CDR2 as SVGIG (reference sequence). The CDR3 consists of 16 residues. The CDR3 loop is CAEGLAGAENTGELFF. For the CDR3, the DNA is TGTGCTGAGGGACTAGCGGGGGCGGAGAACACCGGGGAGCTGTTTTTT.

The rearrangement links TRBV9 to TRBJ2-5; possibly TRBD1 or TRBD2 for D (6 bases each). CDR1 is SGDLS and CDR2 is YYNGEE in the germline V gene. V lost 0 bases and J lost 3, with 12 bases in between. CDR3 length: 15 residues. DNA for the CDR3: TGTGCCAGCAGCGTAGAGGGGGGAGCTGAAGAGACCCAGTACTTC. Amino acids: CASSVEGGAEETQYF.

The gene calls are TRBV19 and TRBJ1-6, with 7 bases aligning to TRBD1. Germline values: CDR1 LNHDA, CDR2 SQIVND (reference sequence). With V trimmed by 6 bases and J by 5 bases, 4 bases remained unmatched. The length of the CDR3 is 14 residues. The CDR3 sequence: CASRTGTNNSPLHF. Written as DNA, the CDR3 is TGTGCCAGTAGGACAGGGACTAATAATTCACCCCTCCACTTT.

The J gene is TRBJ2-7, the V gene TRBV3-1 (or the pseudogene TRBV3-2); no definite D call. The CDR3 is 12 residues long. V was pared by 0 bases and J by 6 bases, with 6 bases between. The V gene's germline CDR1 is LGHDT and CDR2 YNNKEL (reference sequence). The DNA of the CDR3 is TGTGCCAGCAGCCAAGATGTGAGCGAGCAGTACTTC. Encoded protein: CASSQDVSEQYF.

The CDR3 region has the DNA TGTGCCAGCAGTCACAAGTCTACCGGGGAGCTGTTTTTT. It specifies CASSHKSTGELFF. The chain recombines TRBV11-1 with TRBJ2-2; no clear D. The V gene lost 6 bases and the J gene lost 5 bases, with 10 bases spanning the gap. Germline CDR1 SGHAT, CDR2 FQDESV (reference sequence). The CDR3 sequence is 13 residues long.

This chain joins TRBV30 and TRBJ1-6; D is perhaps TRBD1 (6 bases). Trimming shortened V by 7 bases and J by 7 bases, and 14 bases separated the two germline ends. The CDR3 has 13 amino acids. CDR1 and CDR2 (germline): GTSNPN, SVGIG (reference sequence). Here the CDR3 DNA reads TGTGCCTTTACCGGGACAACGAATTCACCCCTCCACTTT. Its protein is CAFTGTTNSPLHF.

This chain uses TRBV5-1 with TRBJ1-1; D is unclear. The length of the CDR3 is 12 residues. CDR1 and CDR2 (germline): SGHRS, YFSETQ. Between the trimmed V and J ends, which lost 0 bases and 3 bases, there was a span of 3 bases. The CDR3, as DNA: TGCGCCAGCAGCTTGGACTACACTGAAGCTTTCTTT. Translation gives CASSLDYTEAFF.

The CDR3 bases are TGTGCCAGCAGCCAAGAGGGCAGTGAAAAACTGTTTTTT. This translates into CASSQEGSEKLFF. V and J are TRBV3-1 (or the pseudogene TRBV3-2) and TRBJ1-4; unclear D gene. The germline CDR1 and CDR2 sequences are LGHDT and YNNKEL (reference sequence). CDR3 size: 13 residues. V lost 0 bases and J lost 7, with 6 bases in between.

V and J are TRBV30 and TRBJ2-7; D might be TRBD1 or TRBD2, each matching 5 bases. This CDR3 region has 13 residues. V dropped 2 bases and J dropped 7 bases, with 15 bases sitting between them. Per the germline V gene, CDR1 is GTSNPN and CDR2 is SVGIG (reference sequence). The CDR3 region has the DNA TGTGCCTGGAGTCGGAGGTTAGAGGGGGAGCAGTACTTC. This codes for CAWSRRLEGEQYF.

The chain combines TRBV24-1 with TRBJ2-7; D gene uncertain. The CDR3 totals 13 residues. Germline CDR1 and CDR2: KGHDR and SFDVKD. The germline V and J ends were trimmed by 3 bases and 1 base, with 6 bases remaining between them. The CDR3 sequence: CATSDRVSYEQYF. CDR3 nucleotides: TGTGCCACCAGTGATCGGGTTTCCTACGAGCAGTACTTC.

This chain links TRBV5-8 with TRBJ2-1; D is unclear. Germline-derived CDR1 and CDR2 are SGHTS and YDEGEE. With 2 bases removed from V and 3 bases from J, the gap between germline ends came to 12 bases. The CDR3 has 15 residues. The CDR3 spells CASSFRGTGYNEQFF. The CDR3 nucleotides read TGTGCCAGCAGCTTCCGCGGAACCGGCTACAATGAGCAGTTCTTC.

The chain links TRBV14 to TRBJ2-3; D possibly corresponds to TRBD1 (5 bases). The CDR3 runs 13 residues. CDR1 is SGHDN, CDR2 FVKESK, per germline. V was shortened by 5 bases and J by 1 base, with 7 bases between the two germline ends. The CDR3 nucleotides are TGTGCCAGCAGCGACAGCGGCACAGATACGCAGTATTTT. Translation: CASSDSGTDTQYF. The complete variable domain, with remaining parts taken from reference TRBV14 and TRBJ2-3, reads EAGVTQFPSHSVIEKGQTVTLRCDPISGHDNLYWYRRVMGKEIKFLLHFVKESKQDESGMPNNRFLAERTGGTYSTLKVQPAELEDSGVYFCASSDSGTDTQYFGPGTRLTVL.

The table lists this clone with a count of one. V is TRBV30 and J is TRBJ1-4, with D unclear. Germline CDR1 and CDR2: GTSNPN and SVGIG (reference sequence). V was shortened by 7 bases and J by 5 bases, with 11 bases between the two germline ends. The CDR3 spans 12 residues. The CDR3 loop is CASRAGNEKLFF. In DNA, the CDR3 is TGTGCCTCCCGGGCGGGGAATGAAAAACTGTTTTTT.

The rearrangement joins TRBV5-5 to TRBJ1-6; D perhaps matches TRBD1 (5 bases). Trimming removed 6 bases from V and 8 bases from J, with 12 bases in between. This CDR3 has 13 residues. The germline V gene has CDR1 SGHKS and CDR2 YYEKEE (reference sequence). CDR3 residues: CASKGRLDSPLHF. The CDR3 DNA is TGTGCCAGCAAGGGGAGGTTGGATTCACCCCTCCACTTT.

J is TRBJ2-5 and V is TRBV4-1, with unresolved D. CDR1 and CDR2 (germline): MGHRA, YSYEKL. The ends were cut back, 0 bases at V and 2 bases at J, with 10 bases in the middle. The CDR3 is 15 residues long. The CDR3 region has the DNA TGCGCCAGCAGCCAAGACGGCAAGAAACAAGAGACCCAGTACTTC. The encoded protein is CASSQDGKKQETQYF.

The chain joins TRBV11-2 to TRBJ2-1; 8 bases agree with TRBD1. There are 13 residues in the CDR3. V was pared by 1 base and J by 15 bases, with 8 bases of the junction left unmatched. Germline loops: CDR1 SGHAT, CDR2 FQNNGV. The CDR3, as DNA: TGTGCCAGCAGCTTAGGTCCCCGGACAGGGAGGTTCTTC. This sequence encodes CASSLGPRTGRFF.

V usage is TRBV24-1 and J usage is TRBJ1-2; D not resolved. The CDR3 runs to 13 residues. CDR1 is KGHDR and CDR2 is SFDVKD in the germline V gene. V was shortened by 4 bases and J by 4 bases, with 9 bases between the two germline ends. CDR3 protein: CATSESDGYGYTF. CDR3 coding DNA: TGTGCCACCAGTGAATCGGACGGCTATGGCTACACCTTC.

The rearrangement uses TRBV6-5 and TRBJ2-7; 9 bases map to TRBD1. The CDR3 totals 15 residues. CDR1 and CDR2 from the germline V gene are MNHEY and SVGAGI. With V trimmed by 6 bases and J by 2 bases, 8 bases remained unmatched. The CDR3 protein is CASSTAGTGTYEQYF. The CDR3 DNA follows: TGTGCCAGCAGCACCGCCGGGACAGGGACCTACGAGCAGTACTTC.

The J gene is TRBJ2-7, the V gene TRBV6-6, with D possibly being TRBD1 (5 bases). Germline CDR1 MNHNY, CDR2 SVGAGI (reference sequence). V shed 6 bases and J shed 0 bases, with 12 bases lying between them. The CDR3 is 14 amino acids. CDR3 sequence: CASSRQKSSYEQYF. The CDR3 DNA sequence: TGTGCCAGCAGCAGACAGAAGAGCTCCTACGAGCAGTACTTC.

The rearrangement joins TRBV20-1 to TRBJ1-1; a possible D gene is TRBD1 (5 bases). The CDR3 covers 11 residues. Germline V gene lookup returns CDR1 DFQATT and CDR2 SNEGSKA (reference sequence). Trimming stripped 7 bases from V and 8 bases from J, with 14 bases between. The chain's CDR3 is CSGRGVREAFF. CDR3 nucleotide sequence: TGCAGTGGAAGGGGAGTAAGGGAAGCTTTCTTT.

This chain's CDR3 is CASRGTYLNEQFF. CDR3 nucleotides: TGTGCCAGCCGAGGGACCTACCTCAATGAGCAGTTCTTC. This sequence joins TRBV28 and TRBJ2-1; D possibly uses TRBD1 or TRBD2 (5 bases each). This CDR3 has 13 amino acids. CDR1 is MDHEN, CDR2 SYDVKM, per germline. Trimming removed 8 bases at V and 6 bases at J, with 14 bases between.

Concerning this clone: The same CDR3 can be traced to other DNA sequences in this sample. This chain links TRBV6-1 with TRBJ2-7; 9 bases map to TRBD1. With 1 base clipped from V and 2 bases from J, the junction kept 3 bases outside the gene matches. The CDR3 runs to 15 residues. Germline CDR1 and CDR2: MNHNS and SASEGT. The CDR3 loop reads CASSEVGQGTYEQYF. The CDR3 DNA is TGTGCCAGCAGTGAAGTGGGACAGGGCACCTACGAGCAGTACTTC.